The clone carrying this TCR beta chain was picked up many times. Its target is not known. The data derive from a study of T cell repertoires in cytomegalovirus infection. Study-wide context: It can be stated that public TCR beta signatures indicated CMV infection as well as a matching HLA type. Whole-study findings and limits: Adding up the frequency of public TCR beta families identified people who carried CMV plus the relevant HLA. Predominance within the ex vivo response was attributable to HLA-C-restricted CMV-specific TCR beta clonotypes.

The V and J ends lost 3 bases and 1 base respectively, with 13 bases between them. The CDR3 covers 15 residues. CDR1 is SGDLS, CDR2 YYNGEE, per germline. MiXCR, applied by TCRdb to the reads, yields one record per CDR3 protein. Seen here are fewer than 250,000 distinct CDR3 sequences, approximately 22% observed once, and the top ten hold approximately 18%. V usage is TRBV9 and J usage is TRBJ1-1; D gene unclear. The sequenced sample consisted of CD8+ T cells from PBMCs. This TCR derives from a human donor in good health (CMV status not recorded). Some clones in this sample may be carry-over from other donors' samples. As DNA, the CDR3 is TGTGCCAGCAGCGAGATGGGAGGCCCGAACACTGAAGCTTTCTTT. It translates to CASSEMGGPNTEAFF.